This is a list of T cell receptor beta chains from one sample in a study of T cells in Graves' hyperthyroidism and ophthalmopathy. TCRdb fed the multiplex PCR reads into MiXCR, producing one record per CDR3 protein. The sample carries roughly 500,000 distinct CDR3 sequences, 14% recorded once. Material: blood. The receptors come from a woman aged 30 to 39 with Graves' hyperthyroidism that later progressed to Graves' ophthalmopathy. The CDR3 runs from the conserved cysteine through the conserved F or W.

J gene | CDR3 length | V gene | CDR3 protein
TRBJ1-6 | 16 | TRBV7-9 | CASSVPGTDYNSPLHF
TRBJ2-7 | 12 | TRBV20-1 | CSARATPYEQYF
TRBJ2-7 | 15 | TRBV18 | CASSPAGGDPYEQYF
TRBJ1-1 | 14 | TRBV5-5 | CASRPGGRDTEAFF
TRBJ1-1 | 16 | TRBV28 | CASSFTGGLLRTEAFF
TRBJ2-1 | 15 | TRBV24-1 | CATSDLAGSGDEQFF
TRBJ2-3 | 14 | TRBV20-1 | CSAEGGGATDTQYF
TRBJ1-2 | 12 | TRBV5-1 | CASSLNRERYTF
TRBJ2-2 | 14 | TRBV12-3/TRBV12-4 | CASNFGTNTGELFF
TRBJ2-7 | 12 | TRBV6-1 | CASGTGVTEQYF
TRBJ2-1 | 15 | TRBV19 | CASSIVLAGVTEQFF
TRBJ1-5 | 13 | TRBV27 | CASSLGPHQPQHF
TRBJ1-5 | 13 | TRBV19 | CASSMTVGQPQHF
TRBJ1-2 | 15 | TRBV30 | CAWSPSGRANYGYTF
TRBJ1-5 | 15 | TRBV12-3/TRBV12-4 | CASSLLAGNNQPQHF
TRBJ2-7 | 14 | TRBV5-1 | CASSSGGGRFEQYF
TRBJ1-1 | 16 | TRBV7-2 | CASSLATGTANTEAFF
TRBJ2-1 | 15 | TRBV7-9 | CASSPGQGTIIEQFF
TRBJ1-6 | 14 | TRBV4-3 | CASSQETGRSPLHF
TRBJ1-5 | 14 | TRBV2 | CASTEGPVDQPQHF
TRBJ2-1 | 14 | TRBV9 | CASSVRTAGNEQFF
TRBJ2-7 | 14 | TRBV4-3 | CASSPGPPTYEQYF
TRBJ2-7 | 13 | TRBV11-2 | CASRGTRHIEQYF
TRBJ2-1 | 16 | TRBV3-1 | CASSQGISGVGNEQFF
TRBJ1-2 | 15 | TRBV30 | CAWRRGQVPNYGYTF
TRBJ1-1 | 15 | TRBV20-1 | CSAIGIAVMNTEAFF
TRBJ2-5 | 12 | TRBV2 | CASSDNQETQYF
TRBJ2-7 | 16 | TRBV11-3 | CASSSPVGQESYEQYF
TRBJ1-2 | 17 | TRBV4-1 | CASSPLTDRGVNYGYTF
TRBJ1-5 | 15 | TRBV11-2 | CASSIQGNSNQPQHF
TRBJ2-2 | 15 | TRBV28 | CASRARTLNTGELFF
TRBJ2-1 | 11 | TRBV18 | CASSPGSEQFF
TRBJ2-2 | 15 | TRBV4-2 | CASSTGEEDTGELFF
TRBJ1-4 | 14 | TRBV18 | CASSPRGSFEKLFF
TRBJ2-1 | 12 | TRBV11-3 | CASSSTGNEQFF
TRBJ2-1 | 12 | TRBV2 | CASPVAGNEQFF
TRBJ1-2 | 12 | TRBV27 | CASRTGSQGYTF
TRBJ2-5 | 17 | TRBV11-3 | CASSPFPTSTIQETQYF
TRBJ1-6 | 16 | TRBV20-1 | CSASGQGSSYNSPLHF
TRBJ2-7 | 15 | TRBV10-3 | CAISVAASGSYEQYF
TRBJ1-4 | 14 | TRBV6-1 | CASRRDRVYEKLFF
TRBJ2-1 | 15 | TRBV7-2 | CASSVRDSMWGEQFF
TRBJ1-2 | 12 | TRBV30 | CAWSLATYGYTF
TRBJ2-1 | 11 | TRBV20-1 | CSAPPMVDTFF
TRBJ2-3 | 12 | TRBV5-1 | CASSLAGVPQYF
TRBJ2-3 | 16 | TRBV15 | CATSRPPAGVADTQYF
TRBJ2-7 | 12 | TRBV7-2 | CASSQQGYEQYF
TRBJ2-7 | 15 | TRBV7-2 | CASSAEWGPRYEQYF
TRBJ2-1 | 14 | TRBV10-2 | CASTRLAGWNEQFF
TRBJ2-4 | 14 | TRBV18 | CASSLQGSKNIQYF
TRBJ1-2 | 15 | TRBV19 | CASVPGQGPNYGYTF
TRBJ1-1 | 14 | TRBV12-3/TRBV12-4 | CASSRAPGGTEAFF
TRBJ2-3 | 17 | TRBV12-3/TRBV12-4 | CASTPGSSGRVGDTQYF
TRBJ2-7 | 16 | TRBV7-8 | CASSPRGAGLTYEQYF
TRBJ2-3 | 15 | TRBV7-3 | CASRPPGLLTDTQYF
TRBJ1-3 | 15 | TRBV7-9 | CASSLANGGGNTIYF
TRBJ1-5 | 15 | TRBV6-1 | CASSWGQVGNQPQHF
TRBJ2-1 | 15 | TRBV5-5 | CASNNQPGHSNEQFF
TRBJ1-2 | 14 | TRBV18 | CASSPNGFDYGYTF
TRBJ1-3 | 16 | TRBV18 | CASSPPQGLVGNTIYF